A selection of T cell receptor beta chains follows, all from one sample in a study of T-cell reconstitution after alpha-beta-depleted transplantation in children. TCRdb passed the PCR reads through MiXCR, listing each CDR3 protein once. The sample includes over 200,000 distinct CDR3 sequences, about 8.2% of them seen just once. Here the sequenced sample was PBMCs, mostly from graft donor cells, taken 360 days after TCRalphabeta/CD19-depleted stem cell transplant. These receptors all come from a male patient aged 2-15 years who had a stem cell transplant for acute myeloid leukemia, so the T cells may come from the graft donor. The CDR3 runs from the conserved cysteine through the conserved F or W. The D gene is left open where the match is weak. Not every row has a clone size; where given, it reads once, few, many or a size class.

size	V	D	J	length	CDR3	DNA
.	TRBV12-3/TRBV12-4	.	TRBJ2-2	14	CASSFSPNTGELVF	TGTGCCAGCAGTTTTAGCCCGAACACCGGGGAGCTGGTTTTT
few	TRBV12-3/TRBV12-4	.	TRBJ2-7	15	CASRDPRGSPDEQYF	TGTGCCAGCAGAGACCCCCGAGGGAGTCCGGACGAGCAGTACTTC
few	TRBV7-2	.	TRBJ1-6	15	CASSLRQGYNSPLHF	TGTGCCAGCAGCTTACGACAAGGATATAATTCACCCCTCCACTTT
.	TRBV4-2	.	TRBJ1-4	17	CDSSQERGRATNEKLFF	TGTGACAGCAGCCAAGAGAGGGGTCGGGCTACTAATGAAAAACTGTTTTTT
many	TRBV28	.	TRBJ1-5	18	CASSLFFQGEFSNQPQHF	TGTGCCAGCAGTTTATTCTTTCAGGGAGAATTTAGCAATCAGCCCCAGCATTTT
.	TRBV4-1	TRBD2	TRBJ2-2	17	CASSLGGLAGGPGELFF	TGCGCCAGCAGCCTGGGGGGACTAGCGGGGGGGCCCGGGGAGCTGTTTTTT
.	TRBV11-2	TRBD2	TRBJ2-5	16	CASSLGPAGAQETQYF	TGTGCCAGCAGCTTAGGCCCAGCGGGGGCCCAAGAGACCCAGTACTTC
few	TRBV9	.	TRBJ2-1	15	CASSVARTAGNEQFF	TGTGCCAGCAGCGTAGCTCGAACTGCGGGCAATGAGCAGTTCTTC
few	TRBV11-2	.	TRBJ1-1	13	CASSTISGTEAFF	TGTGCCAGCAGTACGATTAGCGGCACTGAAGCTTTCTTT
few	TRBV20-1	.	TRBJ2-5	15	CSARPSQGSQETQYF	TGCAGTGCTAGACCCTCCCAGGGGTCACAAGAGACCCAGTACTTC
.	TRBV7-8	TRBD1	TRBJ1-1	15	CASSWTGQQNTEAFF	TGTGCCAGCAGCTGGACAGGACAGCAGAACACTGAAGCTTTCTTT
many	TRBV20-1	.	TRBJ2-1	14	CSAIPKPYRNEQFF	TGCAGTGCCATACCCAAACCATATCGCAATGAGCAGTTCTTC
many	TRBV5-1	TRBD2	TRBJ2-1	16	CASSPSRTSGNNEQFF	TGCGCCAGCAGCCCAAGTCGGACTAGCGGGAACAATGAGCAGTTCTTC
many	TRBV7-2	TRBD1	TRBJ1-1	15	CASSRTGQGWTEAFF	TGTGCCAGCAGCCGAACGGGACAGGGTTGGACTGAAGCTTTCTTT
few	TRBV5-1	.	TRBJ1-4	17	CASSFQQLTDPYEKLFF	TGCGCCAGCAGCTTTCAGCAACTGACGGACCCCTATGAAAAACTGTTTTTT
.	TRBV20-1	TRBD2	TRBJ2-2	13	CSATSGDTGELFF	TGCAGTGCTACTAGCGGAGACACCGGGGAGCTGTTTTTT
.	TRBV11-3	.	TRBJ2-1	14	CASSPTPSASEQFF	TGTGCCAGCAGCCCTACCCCCTCAGCGAGTGAGCAGTTCTTC
few	TRBV10-3	TRBD2	TRBJ2-5	14	CATTSGGAYETQYF	TGTGCCACTACTAGCGGGGGGGCCTATGAGACCCAGTACTTC
few	TRBV20-1	.	TRBJ1-4	14	CSARDGGTNEKLFF	TGCAGTGCTAGAGATGGCGGTACTAATGAAAAACTGTTTTTT
.	TRBV19	TRBD1	TRBJ2-2	17	CASTGSLGRGRSGELFF	TGTGCCAGCACCGGTAGTTTGGGCAGGGGGCGAAGCGGGGAGCTGTTTTTT
.	TRBV18	TRBD2	TRBJ2-3	16	CASSPTSAGGTDTQYF	TGTGCCAGCTCACCAACGTCAGCGGGGGGCACAGATACGCAGTATTTT
.	TRBV28	.	TRBJ1-2	15	CASKPYRGARGGYTF	TGTGCCAGCAAACCTTATCGGGGGGCCCGGGGCGGCTACACCTTC
many	TRBV6-5	.	TRBJ2-1	15	CASSYFPTDGGEQFF	TGTGCCAGCAGTTACTTCCCGACAGACGGGGGTGAGCAGTTCTTC
many	TRBV29-1	.	TRBJ1-3	13	CSVRWTLGNTIYF	TGCAGCGTTCGGTGGACACTTGGAAACACCATATATTTT
many	TRBV10-3	TRBD2	TRBJ2-3	17	CAISEEIGLAGSYTQYF	TGTGCCATCAGCGAAGAGATCGGACTAGCGGGATCTTATACGCAGTATTTT
many	TRBV13	.	TRBJ1-1	13	CASSLELRNEAFF	TGTGCCAGCAGCTTAGAACTGCGGAATGAAGCTTTCTTT
many	TRBV29-1	.	TRBJ2-1	12	CSAQSSINEQFF	TGCAGCGCCCAGTCTAGTATCAATGAGCAGTTCTTC
.	TRBV4-1	.	TRBJ2-6	16	CASSQEEGTGANVLTF	TGCGCCAGCAGCCAAGAGGAGGGGACGGGGGCCAACGTCCTGACTTTC
few	TRBV12-3/TRBV12-4	TRBD2	TRBJ2-1	16	CASSSKLAGGHNEQFF	TGTGCCAGCAGTTCCAAACTAGCGGGGGGCCACAATGAGCAGTTCTTC
.	TRBV2	TRBD2	TRBJ2-3	19	CASSGRTSGGRYSTDTQYF	TGTGCCAGCAGTGGGCGGACTAGCGGGGGCCGCTATAGCACAGATACGCAGTATTTT
many	TRBV5-1	.	TRBJ1-1	15	CASSLVGALGTEAFF	TGCGCCAGCAGCTTGGTGGGGGCCTTGGGCACTGAAGCTTTCTTT
few	TRBV7-2	TRBD1	TRBJ2-7	15	CASRDRDRVSYEQYF	TGTGCCAGCAGAGACCGGGACAGGGTATCCTACGAGCAGTACTTC
many	TRBV18	.	TRBJ2-1	14	CASSGSNSYNEQFF	TGTGCCAGCTCAGGCTCCAACTCCTACAATGAGCAGTTCTTC
.	TRBV9	TRBD1	TRBJ2-4	15	CASSATGTAKNIQYF	TGTGCCAGCAGCGCGACAGGGACAGCCAAAAACATTCAGTACTTC
once	TRBV28	.	TRBJ2-1	18	CASSPNYLPADGGNEQFF	TGTGCCAGCAGTCCCAATTATCTCCCGGCGGATGGGGGGAATGAGCAGTTCTTC
many	TRBV6-1	TRBD1	TRBJ2-1	14	CASKGDRAYNEQFF	TGTGCCAGCAAGGGGGACAGGGCATACAATGAGCAGTTCTTC
many	TRBV20-1	TRBD2	TRBJ2-7	16	CSARGTSGSETYEQYF	TGCAGTGCTAGAGGGACTAGCGGGAGCGAAACCTACGAGCAGTACTTC
many	TRBV3-1	.	TRBJ2-1	11	CASSQINEQFF	TGTGCCAGCAGCCAAATCAATGAGCAGTTCTTC
many	TRBV12-3/TRBV12-4	.	TRBJ2-5	11	CASILGETQYF	TGTGCCAGCATCTTGGGGGAGACCCAGTACTTC
many	TRBV5-1	TRBD2	TRBJ2-7	14	CASSFTSGIYEQYF	TGCGCCAGCAGCTTCACTAGCGGGATATACGAGCAGTACTTC
.	TRBV7-6	TRBD2	TRBJ2-3	15	CASSGGTTSTDTQYF	TGTGCCAGCAGCGGCGGGACTACTAGCACAGATACGCAGTATTTT
many	TRBV6-2/TRBV6-3	TRBD2	TRBJ2-1	17	CASSYSVAGDPYNEQFF	TGTGCCAGCAGTTACTCGGTAGCGGGGGACCCCTACAATGAGCAGTTCTTC
few	TRBV20-1	TRBD2	TRBJ2-7	15	CSARALAGGTYEQYF	TGCAGTGCTAGAGCTCTGGCGGGGGGAACCTACGAGCAGTACTTC